The clone carrying this TCR beta chain was recorded many times. What it binds is unknown. This sample was taken from a study of Graves' ophthalmopathy and Graves' hyperthyroidism. Study-wide results and limits: Sensitivity of approximately 88% and specificity of approximately 81% were achieved when a 13-signature model separated ophthalmopathy from stable hyperthyroidism.

The CDR3 has 15 amino acids. V lost 0 bases and J lost 8, with 16 bases in between. Per germline, CDR1 LGHDT and CDR2 YNNKEL (reference sequence). The authors amplified TCR beta CDR3 regions, and they did so from RNA transcripts for repertoire sequencing. RT-PCR with HTBI primers came first, then second-round multiplex PCR. TCRdb analysed the multiplex PCR reads with MiXCR anew, one entry per CDR3 protein. The sample holds approximately 500,000 distinct CDR3 sequences, over 13% seen once. This TCR derives from a woman aged 25 to 39 with Graves' ophthalmopathy. The sequenced material came from blood. The genes are TRBV3-1 and TRBJ1-2; D is possibly TRBD1 (6 bases). The CDR3: CASSQDLVRGRGYTF. In nucleotides, the CDR3 is TGTGCCAGCAGCCAAGATTTAGTCAGGGGAAGAGGCTACACCTTC.